This TCR beta chain was sequenced during a study of shared clonotypes between healthy human individuals. Turning to this clone: Antigen unknown. At one of its ends the junction is not consistent with the germline gene, which may arise from a read error.

Naive CD8 cells lacked CD45RO, underwent positive selection for CCR7 and left out terminally differentiated effector memory CD45RA+ cells. Repertoires were generated with immunoSEQ multiplex PCR, while TCRdb's copy carries only in-frame clones and drops some. This table holds about 2 million clones, about 94% found once. Study results and caveats: Richness estimates generally favored naive over memory subsets.

In germline, CDR1 is MGHRA, CDR2 YSYEKL. The CDR3 is made up of 16 amino acids. This clonotype originated in a man between 18 and 35 years old in good health. The chain employs TRBV4-1 and TRBJ1-2; the D gene is possibly TRBD1 (6 bases). Sequencing was performed on naive CD8+ T cells sorted from blood. DNA of the CDR3: TGCGCCAGCAGCCGAACCCGGGACAACCACATTCTGGGCTATACCTTC. Translation gives CASSRTRDNHILGYTF.